What follows are 30 T cell receptor beta chains derived from one specimen sequenced in a study of cytomegalovirus exposure and HLA in healthy donors. The repertoire was sequenced with immunoSEQ multiplex PCR; TCRdb's copy has only in-frame clones and lacks some. The table records some 290,000 clones, over 75% of them present only once. Sequenced input: PBMCs. These receptors were taken from a young man in good health and CMV-seronegative.

This clone occurred a few times. The rearrangement uses TRBV14 and TRBJ1-2; no clear D. The CDR3 sequence is 15 residues long. CDR1 is SGHDN and CDR2 is FVKESK in the germline V gene. V was shortened by 4 bases and J by 8 bases, with 20 bases between the two germline ends. For the CDR3, the DNA is TGTGCCAGCAGCCCACAGTTCTCCACCTTGTTCGGCTACACCTTC. It yields the protein CASSPQFSTLFGYTF.

CDR3 region: CASSLMTGTGVMTQYF. The CDR3 DNA is TGTGCCAGCAGCCTAATGACCGGGACAGGGGTAATGACCCAGTACTTC. The chain recombines TRBV5-8 with TRBJ2-5; 10 positions agree with TRBD1. Unmatched junction bases numbered 13, after V lost 4 bases and J lost 7 bases. CDR1 SGHTS and CDR2 YDEGEE come from the germline V gene. This CDR3 is built from 16 residues.

This chain joins TRBV10-3 and TRBJ1-6, with 9 nucleotides matching TRBD1. Germline assignment: CDR1 ENHRY and CDR2 SYGVKD. CDR3 size: 13 residues. Trimming took 8 bases from V and 8 from J; bases not matched to a gene: 4. The CDR3 spells CAIRGDRDSPLHF. Written as DNA, the CDR3 is TGTGCCATCCGTGGGGACAGGGATTCACCCCTCCACTTT.

The chain employs TRBV5-1 and TRBJ2-5; 7 bases agree with TRBD1. In germline, CDR1 is SGHRS, CDR2 YFSETQ. Trimming at V came to 2 bases and at J to 1 base, leaving 2 bases not matched to a gene. This CDR3 has 14 amino acids. CDR3: CASSFKGAQETQYF. The DNA for the CDR3 is TGCGCCAGCAGCTTTAAGGGGGCCCAAGAGACCCAGTACTTC.

V gene TRBV7-9 combines with J gene TRBJ2-1, with TRBD1 identical over 8 bases. Germline-derived CDR1 and CDR2 are SEHNR and FQNEAQ (reference sequence). The CDR3 is made up of 16 amino acids. Trimming at V came to 2 bases and at J to 7 bases, leaving 10 bases not matched to a gene. The CDR3 loop is CASSLLPGQARNEQFF. DNA for the CDR3: TGTGCCAGCAGCTTACTTCCGGGACAGGCTCGGAATGAGCAGTTCTTC.

The chain joins TRBV27 to TRBJ2-3, with D possibly being TRBD1 (6 bases). CDR3 length equals 15 residues. Germline V gene lookup returns CDR1 MNHEY and CDR2 SMNVEV (reference sequence). V lost 4 bases to trimming and J lost 4 bases, with 15 bases between them. CDR3 DNA sequence: TGTGCCAGCAGTTACAAACACAGGGTTGCAGATACGCAGTATTTT. Its protein product is CASSYKHRVADTQYF.

The chain joins TRBV19 to TRBJ1-1; TRBD1 agrees at 7 bases. The CDR3 sequence is 16 residues long. V dropped 0 bases and J dropped 4; count of bases not matched to a gene: 8. CDR1 and CDR2 (germline): LNHDA, SQIVND (reference sequence). The CDR3 nucleotides are TGTGCCAGTAGTATAGAAAACAGGGGACGGGGCACTGAAGCTTTCTTT. Translation gives CASSIENRGRGTEAFF.

The chain employs TRBV25-1 and TRBJ2-4; 11 bases align to TRBD1. V lost 2 bases and J lost 7; bases outside the gene matches: 7. This CDR3 contains 16 residues. Germline values: CDR1 MGHDK, CDR2 SYGVNS. CDR3 amino acids: CASSEATGQGANIQYF. DNA for the CDR3: TGTGCCAGCAGTGAAGCGACCGGACAGGGGGCTAACATTCAGTACTTC.

This chain links TRBV11-2 with TRBJ2-7, with D tentatively TRBD1 (5 bases). Germline assignment: CDR1 SGHAT and CDR2 FQNNGV. The CDR3 contains 14 residues. Trimming shortened V by 1 base and J by 5 bases, and 12 bases separated the two germline ends. The CDR3 reads CASSLVEGAHEQYF. The CDR3 DNA reads TGTGCCAGCAGCTTAGTAGAAGGGGCCCACGAGCAGTACTTC.

V and J are TRBV19 and TRBJ1-1; no clear D gene. Trimming cost V 3 bases and J 5 bases, with 16 bases left between them. This CDR3 has 15 residues. The germline V gene encodes CDR1 LNHDA and CDR2 SQIVND (reference sequence). The CDR3 loop reads CASSIRGEGRTEAFF. The CDR3 bases are TGTGCCAGTAGTATCCGGGGTGAGGGTAGGACTGAAGCTTTCTTT.

The chain combines TRBV19 with TRBJ1-2; D perhaps matches TRBD1 (6 bases). The CDR3 extends over 13 amino acids. Deletions cut 2 bases from V and 3 bases from J, with 7 bases between. Germline CDR1 and CDR2: LNHDA and SQIVND (reference sequence). CDR3 bases: TGTGCCAGTAGTATAAACAGGGACTATGGCTACACCTTC. Protein product: CASSINRDYGYTF. The full variable domain, with the rest looked up from reference TRBV19 and TRBJ1-2, is DGGITQSPKYLFRKEGQNVTLSCEQNLNHDAMYWYRQDPGQGLRLIYYSQIVNDFQKGDIAEGYSVSREKKESFPLTVTSAQKNPTAFYLCASSINRDYGYTFGSGTRLTVV.

In its sample, this clone was seen a few times. The chain combines TRBV1 with TRBJ1-6; no check of the table's D call, TRBD1, against the DNA was made. TRBV1 is designated a pseudogene. The CDR3 has 15 residues. In DNA, the CDR3 is TGCACCAGCAGCCGAAGGACAGGGGATAATTCACCCCTCCACTTT. Translated, it gives CTSSRRTGDNSPLHF.

The CDR3 loop reads CASTPDRNSNQPQHF. In nucleotides, the CDR3 is TGTGCCAGCACTCCGGACAGAAATAGCAATCAGCCCCAGCATTTT. The chain carries TRBV6-1 and TRBJ1-5, with a tentative D call TRBD1 (6 bases). V lost 7 bases and J 0 bases, leaving 13 bases between the germline ends. From germline, CDR1 is MNHNS and CDR2 SASEGT. The CDR3 loop spans 15 amino acids.

J is TRBJ2-1 and V is TRBV15, with 10 bases aligning to TRBD2. The CDR3 is made up of 15 amino acids. The J segment lost 4 bases and the V segment lost 5 bases, leaving 5 bases of the junction unmatched. Germline V lookup: CDR1 LNHNV, CDR2 YYDKDF (reference sequence). The CDR3 region is CATSESGGVYNEQFF. The CDR3 nucleotides read TGTGCCACCAGCGAGAGCGGGGGGGTGTACAATGAGCAGTTCTTC.

The rearrangement joins TRBV7-9 to TRBJ2-2; no clear D. V was pared by 5 bases and J by 4 bases, with 14 bases between. Germline CDR1 and CDR2: SEHNR and FQNEAQ (reference sequence). There are 15 residues in the CDR3. This chain's CDR3 is CASSQSRLGTGELFF. CDR3 DNA: TGTGCCAGCAGCCAGTCTAGGTTGGGCACCGGGGAGCTGTTTTTT.

The V and J genes are TRBV6-6 and TRBJ1-4; 11 bases are a match to TRBD1. V lost 5 bases to trimming and J lost 5 bases; unmatched junction nucleotides: 4. Germline CDR1 is MNHNY and CDR2 is SVGAGI (reference sequence). The CDR3 loop spans 15 amino acids. The CDR3 DNA follows: TGTGCCAGCAGTGAGTGGACAGGGGGCAATGAAAAACTGTTTTTT. It yields the protein CASSEWTGGNEKLFF.

This clone was counted a single time. This chain joins TRBV6-1 and TRBJ1-2; TRBD1 might be the D (5 bases). There are 13 residues in the CDR3. The germline V gene encodes CDR1 MNHNS and CDR2 SASEGT. The V end was cut by 5 bases, the J end by 0 bases, with 7 bases between. CDR3 DNA sequence: TGTGCCAGCAGTAGGGACTCTAACTATGGCTACACCTTC. It is translated as CASSRDSNYGYTF.

The chain's CDR3 is CASSRPGGPPTEAFF. CDR3 sequence (DNA): TGCGCCAGCAGCCGACCTGGGGGCCCACCCACTGAAGCTTTCTTT. The rearrangement links TRBV5-1 to TRBJ1-1, with a weak D call TRBD1 (6 bases). The ends were cut back, 4 bases at V and 4 bases at J, with 17 bases in the middle. Germline V gives CDR1 SGHRS, CDR2 YFSETQ. CDR3 size: 15 residues.

The CDR3 reads CASSRPGTPDSNQPQHF. The CDR3, as DNA: TGTGCCAGTAGTAGGCCCGGGACACCGGATAGCAATCAGCCCCAGCATTTT. The J gene is TRBJ1-5, the V gene TRBV19; possible D gene TRBD1, 6 bases. CDR1 is LNHDA, CDR2 SQIVND, per germline (reference sequence). Trimming left V 4 bases short and J 0 bases short, with 16 bases between. CDR3 length equals 17 residues.

The V gene is TRBV27, the J gene TRBJ1-1, with D possibly TRBD1 on 6 matching bases. The V and J ends lost 4 bases and 1 base respectively, with 13 bases between them. Per the germline V gene, CDR1 is MNHEY and CDR2 is SMNVEV (reference sequence). This CDR3 is 15 amino acids long. CDR3 bases: TGTGCCAGCAGTTCGCAGCTGGGACAGAACACTGAAGCTTTCTTT. Amino acid sequence: CASSSQLGQNTEAFF.

This clone has only a few counts. The CDR3 bases are TGTGCCAGCAGTGAAGACGGAGACAGTTACTATGGCTACACCTTC. This translates into CASSEDGDSYYGYTF. This sequence joins TRBV2 and TRBJ1-2; possibly TRBD1 for D (5 bases). Between the trimmed V and J ends, which lost 1 base and 3 bases, there was a span of 12 bases. The CDR3 spans 15 residues. Germline CDR1 reads SNHLY; CDR2 reads FYNNEI.

The CDR3 loop is CASSYDRGYGNTIYF. The CDR3, as DNA: TGTGCCAGCAGTTACGACAGGGGATATGGAAACACCATATATTTT. The chain couples TRBV6-5 to TRBJ1-3; 8 bases match TRBD1. Germline V gene data show CDR1 as MNHEY and CDR2 as SVGAGI. V gave up 2 bases and J gave up 3 bases; unmatched junction bases: 3. CDR3 size: 15 residues.

V and J are TRBV4-3 and TRBJ2-7; possible D gene TRBD1, 6 bases. The CDR3 is made up of 15 amino acids. From germline, CDR1 is LGHNA and CDR2 YSLEER. The V and J ends lost 0 bases and 7 bases respectively, with 16 bases between them. CDR3 region: CASSQDLAGVGEQYF. In DNA, the CDR3 is TGCGCCAGCAGCCAAGATCTGGCAGGGGTTGGTGAGCAGTACTTC.

V gene TRBV19 combines with J gene TRBJ2-7, with a tentative D call TRBD2 (6 bases). Germline values: CDR1 LNHDA, CDR2 SQIVND (reference sequence). V was trimmed by 5 bases and J by 6 bases, leaving 23 bases between them. The CDR3 sequence is 16 residues long. The CDR3 here is CASSGFWDGGTFEQYF. The CDR3 DNA reads TGTGCCAGTAGTGGTTTCTGGGACGGCGGGACTTTCGAGCAGTACTTC.

V gene TRBV19 combines with J gene TRBJ1-1; D gene uncertain. Trimming shortened V by 5 bases and J by 7 bases, and 20 bases separated the two germline ends. Looked up from germline, CDR1 is LNHDA and CDR2 is SQIVND (reference sequence). The CDR3 totals 15 residues. The CDR3 sequence: CASSDPGRRVNEAFF. The CDR3 DNA reads TGTGCCAGTAGTGACCCTGGGCGGAGGGTTAATGAAGCTTTCTTT. Combining the CDR3 with reference TRBV19 and TRBJ1-1 gives the whole variable domain DGGITQSPKYLFRKEGQNVTLSCEQNLNHDAMYWYRQDPGQGLRLIYYSQIVNDFQKGDIAEGYSVSREKKESFPLTVTSAQKNPTAFYLCASSDPGRRVNEAFFGQGTRLTVV.

The chain couples TRBV11-2 to TRBJ2-1; the match to TRBD2 covers 14 bases. The V segment lost 3 bases and the J segment 1 base; nucleotides outside the gene matches: 2. The CDR3 spans 17 residues. CDR1 is SGHAT, CDR2 FQNNGV, per germline. For the CDR3, the DNA is TGTGCCAGCAGCTTCGGACTAGCGGGGGGTTCCTACAATGAGCAGTTCTTC. As protein: CASSFGLAGGSYNEQFF. Full variable domain (rest looked up from reference TRBV11-2 and TRBJ2-1): EAGVAQSPRYKIIEKRQSVAFWCNPISGHATLYWYQQILGQGPKLLIQFQNNGVVDDSQLPKDRFSAERLKGVDSTLKIQPAKLEDSAVYLCASSFGLAGGSYNEQFFGPGTRLTVL.

The chain carries TRBV5-4 and TRBJ1-5; 8 bases are a match to TRBD1. Looked up from germline, CDR1 is SGHNT and CDR2 is YYREEE (reference sequence). This CDR3 has 15 amino acids. V was pared by 5 bases and J by 4 bases, with 8 bases of the junction left unmatched. The CDR3 region is CASRGDRYENQPQHF. The CDR3 DNA follows: TGTGCCAGCAGAGGGGACAGGTATGAAAATCAGCCCCAGCATTTT.

The rearrangement links TRBV2 to TRBJ1-3; D unresolved. Per the germline V gene, CDR1 is SNHLY and CDR2 is FYNNEI. Trimming shortened V by 4 bases and J by 4 bases, and 5 bases separated the two germline ends. This CDR3 contains 12 residues. The CDR3 DNA follows: TGTGCCAGCAGTGCCAGGGGAAACACCATATATTTT. It encodes CASSARGNTIYF.

The chain links TRBV5-1 to TRBJ2-4; 7 bases match TRBD2. This CDR3 region has 16 residues. Germline values: CDR1 SGHRS, CDR2 YFSETQ. J gave up 2 bases and V 0 bases, and 5 bases lay outside the gene matches. The CDR3 DNA reads as TGCGCCAGCAGCTTGGCGGCGGGGGAAACCAAAAACATTCAGTACTTC. This sequence encodes CASSLAAGETKNIQYF.

The genes are TRBV7-9 and TRBJ2-7; D not certain. Germline values: CDR1 SEHNR, CDR2 FQNEAQ (reference sequence). Trimming removed 1 base at V and 1 base at J, with 8 bases between. The CDR3 loop spans 14 amino acids. CDR3: CASSLDPVSYEQYF. CDR3 DNA: TGTGCCAGCAGCTTAGATCCGGTTTCCTACGAGCAGTACTTC.